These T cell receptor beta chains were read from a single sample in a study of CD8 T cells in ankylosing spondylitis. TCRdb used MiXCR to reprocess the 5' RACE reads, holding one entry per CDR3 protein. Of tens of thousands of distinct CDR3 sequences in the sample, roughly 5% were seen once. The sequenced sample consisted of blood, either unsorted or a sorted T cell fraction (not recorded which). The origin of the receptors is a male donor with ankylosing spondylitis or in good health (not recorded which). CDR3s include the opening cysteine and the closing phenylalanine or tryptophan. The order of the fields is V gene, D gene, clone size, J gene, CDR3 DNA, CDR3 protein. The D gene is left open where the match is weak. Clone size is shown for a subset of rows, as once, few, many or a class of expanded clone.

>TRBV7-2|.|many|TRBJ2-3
TGTGCCAGCAGCTTAGGGCAGAACACGCAGTATTTT
CASSLGQNTQYF
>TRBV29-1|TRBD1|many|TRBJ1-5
TGCAGCGTTGTTCAGGGAGGGGGCGGTCAGCCCCAGCATTTT
CSVVQGGGGQPQHF
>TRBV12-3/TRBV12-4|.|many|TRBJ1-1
TGTGCCAGCATGAGGGATGGCACTGAAGCTTTCTTT
CASMRDGTEAFF
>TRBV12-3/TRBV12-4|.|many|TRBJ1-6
TGTGCCAGCAGTTTACTTGCCAGGGAAGGTTCACCCCTCCACTTT
CASSLLAREGSPLHF
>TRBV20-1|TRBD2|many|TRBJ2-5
TGCAGTGCTAGCGGGGGGGCTGTAGAGACCCAGTACTTC
CSASGGAVETQYF
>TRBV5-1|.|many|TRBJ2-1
TGCGCCAGCAGCTTCGGACAGTTCCTGAGCTCCTACAATGAGCAGTTCTTC
CASSFGQFLSSYNEQFF
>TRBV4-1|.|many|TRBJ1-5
TGCGCCAGCCAACTGGGGCAGGGATTCAATCAGCCCCAGCATTTT
CASQLGQGFNQPQHF
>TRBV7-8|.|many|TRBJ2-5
TGTGCCAGCAGCCCCCATCCAGGGCTAAACAATAGGGAGACCCAGTACTTC
CASSPHPGLNNRETQYF
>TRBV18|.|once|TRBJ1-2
TGTGCCAGCTCGGGTTTGGCCACGGGGACCGATAACTATGGCTACACCTTC
CASSGLATGTDNYGYTF
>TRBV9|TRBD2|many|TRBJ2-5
TGTGCCAGCAGCGCATCCGGGACTAGTCTGGAGACCCAGTACTTC
CASSASGTSLETQYF
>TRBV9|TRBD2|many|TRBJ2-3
TGTGCCAGCAGCGACACTAGCGGGAAAGATACGCAGTATTTT
CASSDTSGKDTQYF
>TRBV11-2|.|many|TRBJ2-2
TGTGCCAGCAGCAGGGGGAGGAACACCGGGGAGCTGTTTTTT
CASSRGRNTGELFF
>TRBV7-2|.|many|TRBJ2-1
TGTGCCAGCAGCTTTGACCGGCAGACCTACAATGAGCAGTTCTTC
CASSFDRQTYNEQFF
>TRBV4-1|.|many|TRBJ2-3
TGCGCCAGCAGCCAGCAGGGTGGAGGCACAGATACGCAGTATTTT
CASSQQGGGTDTQYF
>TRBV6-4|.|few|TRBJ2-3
TGTGCCAGCAGTGGCGGGGATACGCAGTATTTT
CASSGGDTQYF
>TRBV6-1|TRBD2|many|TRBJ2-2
TGTGCCAGCAGTCGCGGAACTCTAGCGGGGGGTCGCACCGGGGAGCTGTTTTTT
CASSRGTLAGGRTGELFF
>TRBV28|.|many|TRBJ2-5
TGTGCCAGCAGGACAGAAAACCAAGAGACCCAGTACTTC
CASRTENQETQYF
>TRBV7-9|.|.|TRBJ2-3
TGTGCCAGCAGCGCCACCCTAGGACAGCTCACAGATACGCAGTATTTT
CASSATLGQLTDTQYF
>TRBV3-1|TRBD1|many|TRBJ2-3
TGTGCCAGCAGCCCTCGACAGGGCCGTTCTCTGTTT
CASSPRQGRSLF
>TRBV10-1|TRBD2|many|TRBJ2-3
TGCGCCAGCAGTGAAACGCTAGCGGGGGGACTCACAGATACGCAGTATTTT
CASSETLAGGLTDTQYF
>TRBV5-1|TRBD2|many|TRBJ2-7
TGCGCCAGCAGCTTGGGAGCGGGGTCGCTCTACGAGCAGTACTTC
CASSLGAGSLYEQYF
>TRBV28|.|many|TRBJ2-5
TGTGCCAAGACAGGAAGCCAAGAGACCCAGTACTTC
CAKTGSQETQYF
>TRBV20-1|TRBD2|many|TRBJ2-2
TGCAGTGCTTCACGGGGCGGGGGGGTAACCGGGGAGCTGTTTTTT
CSASRGGGVTGELFF
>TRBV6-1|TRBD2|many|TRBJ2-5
TGTGCCAGCAGGCACCTAAGCGGGGGGGAGACCCAGTACTTC
CASRHLSGGETQYF
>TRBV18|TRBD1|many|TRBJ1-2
TGTGCCAGCTCACCTTCCGTACAGGGGACCTATGGCTACACCTTC
CASSPSVQGTYGYTF
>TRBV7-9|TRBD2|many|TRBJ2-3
TGTGCCAGCAGCTTACTAGCGGGGTACACAGATACGCAGTATTTT
CASSLLAGYTDTQYF
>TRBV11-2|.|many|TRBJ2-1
TGTGCCAGCAGCTTTCTCAATGAGCAGTTCTTC
CASSFLNEQFF
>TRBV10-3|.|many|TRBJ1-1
TGTGCCATCAGTGACCGGAGGACTGAAGCTTTCTTT
CAISDRRTEAFF
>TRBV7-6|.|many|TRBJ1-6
TGTGCCAGCAGCTTAACAGCAAATTCACCCCTCCACTTT
CASSLTANSPLHF
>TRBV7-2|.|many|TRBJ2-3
TGTGCCAGCAGCCCCGGGGCGGCCTCCACAGATACGCAGTATTTT
CASSPGAASTDTQYF
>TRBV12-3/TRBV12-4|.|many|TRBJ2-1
TGTGCCAGCAGTTTAGCAGGGAATGAGCAGTTCTTC
CASSLAGNEQFF
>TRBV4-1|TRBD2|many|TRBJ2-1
TGCGCCAGCAGCCCTTCTGGACTAGCGGGGGGTTCCTCCTACAATGAGCAGTTCTTC
CASSPSGLAGGSSYNEQFF
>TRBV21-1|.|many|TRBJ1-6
TGTGCCAGCAGCAAAGTGAGGCAGGGCGAGAATTCACCCCTCCACTTT
CASSKVRQGENSPLHF
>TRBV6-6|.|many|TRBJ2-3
TGTGCCAGCAGCTGGGATAGTTATACGCAGTATTTT
CASSWDSYTQYF
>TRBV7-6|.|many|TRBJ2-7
TGTGCCAGCAGCCCCAGCCAACTGAGCTCCTACGAGCAGTACTTC
CASSPSQLSSYEQYF
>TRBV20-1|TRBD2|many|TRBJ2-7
TGCAGCGCTAGCGGGATGAATCAGCTCTACGAGCAGTACTTC
CSASGMNQLYEQYF
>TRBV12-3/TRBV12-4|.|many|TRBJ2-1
TGTGCCAGCAGGGCGGGACAAGTCAATGAGCAGTTCTTC
CASRAGQVNEQFF
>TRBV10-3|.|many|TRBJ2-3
TGTGCCATCAGTGACACTTACCAGGATACGCAGTATTTT
CAISDTYQDTQYF
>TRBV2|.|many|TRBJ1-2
TGTGCCACCCTGGTGAGACCGGGACTTTATGGCTACACCTTC
CATLVRPGLYGYTF
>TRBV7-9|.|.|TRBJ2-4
TGTGCCAGCAGCTCCCCGGGTCTAGCCAAAAACATTCAGTACTTC
CASSSPGLAKNIQYF
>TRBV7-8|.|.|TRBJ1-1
TGTGCCAGTAGTACACAATCCAACACTGAAGCTTTCTTT
CASSTQSNTEAFF
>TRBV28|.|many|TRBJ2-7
TGTGCCAGCAGTTTGCAGGCCGAGCAGTACTTC
CASSLQAEQYF